The clone carrying this T cell receptor (beta chain) has ten or more counts. This entry is derived from a study of regulatory T cells in long-lasting Graves disease. In building TCR beta libraries, iRepertoire HTBI primers were used together with Arm-PCR of CDR3 regions. TCRdb redid the calling of the multiplex PCR reads with MiXCR, one entry per CDR3 protein. The table has around 470,000 distinct CDR3 sequences, less than 15% seen once. Stated time point: newly diagnosed GD, antithyroid drugs for less than 3 months. PBMCs were the source of the RNA used for TCR sequencing. Germline CDR1 and CDR2: SEHNR and FQNEAQ (reference sequence). The CDR3 covers 14 residues. Germline trimming cut 4 bases from V and 5 bases from J; bases unmatched to any gene: 5. This same sample was also part of a study on T cells in Graves' hyperthyroidism and ophthalmopathy.

This sequence originates from a woman in her forties or fifties with Graves disease. This specimen was peripheral blood mononuclear cells (PBMCs), taken at new diagnosis, from a patient treated with antithyroid drugs. The chain carries TRBV7-9 and TRBJ2-3; 8 positions agree with TRBD2. This CDR3 reads CASSWTSSGDTQYF. For the CDR3, the DNA is TGTGCCAGCAGCTGGACTAGCTCTGGAGATACGCAGTATTTT.